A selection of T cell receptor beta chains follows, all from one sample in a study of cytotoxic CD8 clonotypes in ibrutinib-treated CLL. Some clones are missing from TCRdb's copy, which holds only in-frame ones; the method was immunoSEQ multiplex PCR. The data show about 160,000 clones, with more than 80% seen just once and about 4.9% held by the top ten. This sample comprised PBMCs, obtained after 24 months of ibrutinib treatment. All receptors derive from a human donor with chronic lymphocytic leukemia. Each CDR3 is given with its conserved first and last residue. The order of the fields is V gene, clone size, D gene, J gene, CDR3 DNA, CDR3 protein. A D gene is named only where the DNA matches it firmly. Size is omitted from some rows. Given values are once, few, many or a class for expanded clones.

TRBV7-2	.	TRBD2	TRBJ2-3	TGTGCCAGCCGACTCAGAATAGCGGGGGGCCGCGACCCAGATACGCAGTATTTT	CASRLRIAGGRDPDTQYF
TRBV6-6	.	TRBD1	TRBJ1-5	TGTGCCAGCAGTTCCCCACAGGGGGCCGGCAATCAGCCCCAGCATTTT	CASSSPQGAGNQPQHF
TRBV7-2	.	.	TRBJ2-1	TGTGCCAGCAGCTTAGTTCAGGGTTACGTGAAGAATGAGCAGTTCTTC	CASSLVQGYVKNEQFF
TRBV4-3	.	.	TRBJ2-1	TGCGCCAGCAGCCAAGAGAGGGGCAATGAGCAGTTCTTC	CASSQERGNEQFF
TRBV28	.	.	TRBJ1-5	TGTGCCAGCAACCTGGGCGGACAGCCCCAGCATTTT	CASNLGGQPQHF
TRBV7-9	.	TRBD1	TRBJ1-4	TGTGCCAGCAGCCAGGGACAGGGGAATGAAAAACTGTTTTTT	CASSQGQGNEKLFF
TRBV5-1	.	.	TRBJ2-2	TGCGCCAGCCTAGCTGGGCACAGTACGAACACCGGGGAGCTGTTTTTT	CASLAGHSTNTGELFF
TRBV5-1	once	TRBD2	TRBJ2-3	TGCGCCAGCAGCCCCCGGACTAGCGGGGCCACAGATACGCAGTATTTT	CASSPRTSGATDTQYF
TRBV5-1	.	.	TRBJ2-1	TGCGCCAGCAGTCGGGACGCTTCATCCTACAATGAGCAGTTCTTC	CASSRDASSYNEQFF
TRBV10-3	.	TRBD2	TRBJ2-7	TGTGCCATCAGTGGGGGGGAGACTAGCGGGAGCTACGAGCAGTACTTC	CAISGGETSGSYEQYF
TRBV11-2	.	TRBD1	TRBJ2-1	TGTGCCAGCAGTTTACGGGACAGGGGAATGGATGAGCAGTTCTTC	CASSLRDRGMDEQFF
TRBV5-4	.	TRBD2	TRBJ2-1	TGTGCCAGCAGCCCAGAAGCGGGGAGCTCCTACAATGAGCAGTTCTTC	CASSPEAGSSYNEQFF
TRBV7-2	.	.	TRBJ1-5	TGTGCCAGCAGCTTAGCAGGGGGTAGGAATCAGCCCCAGCATTTT	CASSLAGGRNQPQHF
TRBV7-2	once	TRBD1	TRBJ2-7	TGTGCCAGCAGACCAGGGGGCAGGTACGAGCAGTACTTC	CASRPGGRYEQYF
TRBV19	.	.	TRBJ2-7	TGTGCCAGTAGTATACCACACTACGAGCAGTACTTC	CASSIPHYEQYF
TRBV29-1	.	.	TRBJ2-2	TGCAGCGGCGGGGGCGGGAGAGCGCACACCGGGGAGCTGTTTTTT	CSGGGGRAHTGELFF
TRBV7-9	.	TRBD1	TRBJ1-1	TGTGCCAGCAGCTTAATAAGTTTTGGACAGGGAACAACTGAAGCTTTCTTT	CASSLISFGQGTTEAFF
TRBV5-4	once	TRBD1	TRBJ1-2	TGTGCCAGCAGCTTTGGAGGACAGGCGAGCGACTATGGCTACACCTTC	CASSFGGQASDYGYTF
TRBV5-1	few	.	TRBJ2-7	TGCGCCAGCAGCTTTTCCTACGAGCAGTACTTC	CASSFSYEQYF
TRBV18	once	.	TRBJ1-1	TGTGCCACCCGCCGGGACACCAACCCTGAAGCTTTCTTT	CATRRDTNPEAFF
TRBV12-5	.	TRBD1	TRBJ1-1	TGTGCTAGTGGTTTCAAAGGACAGGCGAACACTGAAGCTTTCTTT	CASGFKGQANTEAFF
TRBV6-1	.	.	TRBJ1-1	TGTGCCAGCATCGAAGGACCAATTATCACTGAAGCTTTCTTT	CASIEGPIITEAFF
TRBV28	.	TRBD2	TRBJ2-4	TGTGCCAGCAGTCCACAACTAGCGGGAGGCGAAAGGGTTCAGTACTTC	CASSPQLAGGERVQYF
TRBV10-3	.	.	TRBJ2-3	TGTGCCGCTCGCGCGGCAGATACGCAGTATTTT	CAARAADTQYF
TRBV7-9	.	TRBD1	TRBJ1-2	TGTGCCAGCAGCCGAACAGGGGCTGCACTCCCTAACTATGGCTACACCTTC	CASSRTGAALPNYGYTF
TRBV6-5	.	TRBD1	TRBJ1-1	TGTGCCAGCAGCATCGGGGACAGGAGCACTGAAGCTTTCTTT	CASSIGDRSTEAFF
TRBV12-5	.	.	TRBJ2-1	TGTGCTAGTGGTTTGGGAGTATACAATGAGCAGTTCTTC	CASGLGVYNEQFF
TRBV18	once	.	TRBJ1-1	TGTGCCAGCTCACCCTTGGGAACCTCGAACACTGAAGCTTTCTTT	CASSPLGTSNTEAFF
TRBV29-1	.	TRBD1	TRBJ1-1	TGCAGCCTCAAACAGGGGGCCTACACTGAAGCTTTCTTT	CSLKQGAYTEAFF
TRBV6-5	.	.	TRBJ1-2	TGTGCCAGCAGTGACTATGGCTACACCTTC	CASSDYGYTF
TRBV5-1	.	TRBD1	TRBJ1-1	TGCGCCAGCAGCTTGATGACAGGGGAAACTGAAGCTTTCTTT	CASSLMTGETEAFF
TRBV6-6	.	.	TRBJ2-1	TGTGCCAGCACCCCGTCGGCCTCCTACAATGAGCAGTTCTTC	CASTPSASYNEQFF
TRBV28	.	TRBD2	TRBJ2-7	TGTGCCTCAGCCGCGACTAGCCCCTACGAGCAGTACTTC	CASAATSPYEQYF
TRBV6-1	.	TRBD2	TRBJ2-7	TGTGCCAGCAGTGAAGCGCTTGGGACTAGCGGTTTGGGCGAGCAGTACTTC	CASSEALGTSGLGEQYF
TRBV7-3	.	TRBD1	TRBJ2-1	TGTGCCAGCAGCCCCGGACAGGAGGATGAGCAGTTCTTC	CASSPGQEDEQFF
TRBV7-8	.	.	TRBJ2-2	TGTGCCAGCAGCTTAGGATCGAACACCGGGGAGCTGTTTTTT	CASSLGSNTGELFF
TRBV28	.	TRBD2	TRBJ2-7	TGTGCCAGCAGTCTTGCGGGGGGGGGTAGGTACTCCTACGAGCAGTACTTC	CASSLAGGGRYSYEQYF
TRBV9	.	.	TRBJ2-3	TGTGCCAGCAGCGGACCCCTCGGACTAGGGGGTTCAGATACGCAGTATTTT	CASSGPLGLGGSDTQYF
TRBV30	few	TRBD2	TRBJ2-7	TGTGCCTGGAACGGCGGGAGCGTAGTTTACGAGCAGTACTTC	CAWNGGSVVYEQYF
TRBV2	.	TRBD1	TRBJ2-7	TGTGCCAGCAGGCATAACAGGGGGTCTATCTACGAGCAGTACTTC	CASRHNRGSIYEQYF
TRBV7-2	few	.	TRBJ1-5	TGTGCCAGCAGCTTAGATTCGGGTAATCAGCCCCAGCATTTT	CASSLDSGNQPQHF
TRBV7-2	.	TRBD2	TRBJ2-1	TGTGCCAGCAGCTTGAGACTAGCGGGAGCTTACAATGAGCAGTTCTTC	CASSLRLAGAYNEQFF
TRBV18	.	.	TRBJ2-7	TGTGCCAGCTCCCCTACCGGCGGGGGCCTGGGTGAGCAGTACTTC	CASSPTGGGLGEQYF
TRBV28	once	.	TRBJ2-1	TGTGCCAACCCGCTGAGCGGTGAGAGCTCCTACAATGAGCAGTTCTTC	CANPLSGESSYNEQFF
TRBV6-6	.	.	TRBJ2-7	TGTGCCAGCAGCCAAAACAGCTACGAGCAGTACTTC	CASSQNSYEQYF
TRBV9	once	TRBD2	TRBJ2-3	TGTGCCAGCAGCGTAACCCCGGGAGGGGGGGCAGATACGCAGTATTTT	CASSVTPGGGADTQYF
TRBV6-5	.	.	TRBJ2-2	TGTGCCAGCAGTTACCGGGACCCCAACACCGGGGAGCTGTTTTTT	CASSYRDPNTGELFF